This entry is about one T cell receptor (beta chain). Its antigen remains unidentified. Base qualities are not provided; no much larger clone lies one nucleotide away. The data belong to a study of blood T cell repertoires in COVID-19 (dated by TCRdb to the early 2020s). Study-wide context: Samples covering the acute and convalescent phases of COVID-19 were provided by collaborators in the United States, Italy and Spain. The repertoires were released in a freely available public database meant as a resource for research on the immune response to SARS-CoV-2. Where HLA class I and class II types were available, the types were taken from metadata supplied by the sample provider, not from assay-based typing. The prospective study material was composed of cDNA or gDNA derived from T cells, B-cell-depleted T cells, or PBMCs. Samples were obtained from the ongoing ImmuneRACE study (first 160 participants) and from 1,000 to 1,500 subjects provided by 6 global collaborators. A de-identified subject ID, COVID-19 status, age in years and sex were almost always included in the sample metadata. Subjects who had been exposed to COVID-19, were actively infected with it, or had recovered from it provided the deeply sampled blood TCRbeta repertoires that made up the dataset.

CDR1 and CDR2 were assigned from the germline V gene as MNHEY and SVGAGI. The junction shows trimming of 6 bases on V and 8 bases on J, and the gene matches do not reach 6 bases of it. The CDR3 holds 13 amino acids from the cysteine to the phenylalanine. Only the CDR3 part of the read is kept: 39 bases, read in frame from the first base. Another Seattle source contributed samples from volunteer blood donors who had recovered from COVID-19. Whole blood was collected in K2EDTA tubes by collaborating institutions according to the institutions' own protocols. For TCRbeta analysis, collaborators shipped samples in one of three forms: frozen whole blood, isolated PBMCs, or DNA extracted from either of those sample types. TCRbeta CDR3 regions were amplified from genomic DNA using the immunoSEQ Assay, a bias-controlled multiplex PCR. The published analysis was carried out like this. Nucleated cell counts per sample were estimated from amplification of reference gene primers within the assay. To quantify the absolute abundance of each unique TCRbeta CDR3 rearrangement, sequence reads were collapsed and filtered. For each sample, productive Simpson clonality was calculated as the square root of Simpson's diversity index over productive rearrangements. Here the immuneACCESS table is served through TCRdb, limited to in-frame sequences with V and J called. Missing clones are a known gap in these copies; in checked studies unresolved V genes cover under half, and the rest lacks a known reason. D and trimming come from the DNA, and the V and J calls and clone size come from that table. The sample table records around 300,000 clones; approximately 86% of these occur just once. The leading ten clones occupy around 2.1% of the sample.

Results and caveats for the whole study, not just this receptor: Clinical and demographic metadata were provided uncurated, with the amount varying by source and participant.

The sequence derives from a woman aged 30 to 39 who had recovered from COVID-19. The sample consisted of peripheral blood. The chain uses TRBV6-5 and TRBJ2-4, with 8 junctional bases fitting TRBD1. The CDR3 reads CASSYRGIDIQYF. Here is the DNA: TGTGCCAGCAGCTACAGGGGGATAGACATTCAGTACTTC.